The TCR beta chain described here comes from a study of patients and donors after allogeneic stem cell transplantation. This clonotype has just a few counts. The CDR3 has 16 amino acids. Germline lookup yields CDR1 MNHEY and CDR2 SVGEGT. After removal of 5 bases from V and 4 bases from J, the junction contained 4 bases not matched to a gene. TCRdb passed the RT-PCR reads through MiXCR, listing each CDR3 protein once. The sample contains about 410,000 distinct CDR3 sequences, 16% of which appear only once. The chain is built from TRBV6-2 or TRBV6-3 and TRBJ2-2, with 13 bases matching TRBD2. The TCR originated in a human donor who was either an allogeneic HSCT recipient or a stem cell or donor lymphocyte infusion donor (not recorded which). It is not recorded whose cells these are; they may come from a transplant donor. The sample comprised blood, either unsorted or a sorted T cell fraction (not recorded which). In nucleotides, the CDR3 is TGTGCCAGCAGTACTAGCGGGAGGGCAAGCACCGGGGAGCTGTTTTTT. It encodes CASSTSGRASTGELFF.